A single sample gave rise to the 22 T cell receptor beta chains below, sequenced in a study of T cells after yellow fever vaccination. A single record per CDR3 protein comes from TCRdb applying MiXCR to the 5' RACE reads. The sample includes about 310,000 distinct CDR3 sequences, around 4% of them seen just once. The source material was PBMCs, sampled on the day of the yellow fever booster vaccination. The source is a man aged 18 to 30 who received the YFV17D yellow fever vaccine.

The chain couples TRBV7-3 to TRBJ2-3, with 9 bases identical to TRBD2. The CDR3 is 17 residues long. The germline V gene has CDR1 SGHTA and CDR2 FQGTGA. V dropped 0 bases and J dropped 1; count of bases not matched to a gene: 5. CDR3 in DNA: TGTGCCAGCAGCTTAACGGGGGGCGGGAGGGGCACAGATACGCAGTATTTT. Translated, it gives CASSLTGGGRGTDTQYF.

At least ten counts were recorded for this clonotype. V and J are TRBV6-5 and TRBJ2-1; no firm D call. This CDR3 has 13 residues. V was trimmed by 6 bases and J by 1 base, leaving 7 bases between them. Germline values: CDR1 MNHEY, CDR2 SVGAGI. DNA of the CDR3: TGTGCCAGCAGGACGACTTCCTACAATGAGCAGTTCTTC. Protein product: CASRTTSYNEQFF.

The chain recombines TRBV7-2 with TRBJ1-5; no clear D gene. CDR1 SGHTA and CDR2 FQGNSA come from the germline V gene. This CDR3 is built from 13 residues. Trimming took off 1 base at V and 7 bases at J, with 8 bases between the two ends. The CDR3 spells CASSLDPGQPQHF. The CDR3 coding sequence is TGTGCCAGCAGCTTAGACCCGGGGCAGCCCCAGCATTTT. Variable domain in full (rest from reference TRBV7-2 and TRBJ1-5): GAGVSQSPSNKVTEKGKDVELRCDPISGHTALYWYRQSLGQGLEFLIYFQGNSAPDKSGLPSDRFSAERTGGSVSTLTIQRTQQEDSAVYLCASSLDPGQPQHFGDGTRLSIL.

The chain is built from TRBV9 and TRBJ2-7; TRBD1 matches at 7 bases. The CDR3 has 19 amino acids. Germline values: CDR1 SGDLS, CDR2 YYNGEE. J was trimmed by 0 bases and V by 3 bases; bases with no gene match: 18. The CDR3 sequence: CASSAPGATGVPFSYEQYV. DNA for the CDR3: TGTGCCAGCAGCGCGCCGGGCGCAACAGGGGTCCCCTTCTCCTACGAGCAGTACGTC.

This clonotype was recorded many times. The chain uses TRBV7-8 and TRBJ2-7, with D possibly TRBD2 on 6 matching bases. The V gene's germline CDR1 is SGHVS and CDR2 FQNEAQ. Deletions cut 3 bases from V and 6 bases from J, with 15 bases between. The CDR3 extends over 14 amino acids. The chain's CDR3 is CASSFLPGTSEQYF. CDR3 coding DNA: TGTGCCAGCAGCTTCCTTCCAGGGACTTCCGAGCAGTACTTC. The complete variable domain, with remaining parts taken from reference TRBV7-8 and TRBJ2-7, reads GAGVSQSPRYKVAKRGQDVALRCDPISGHVSLFWYQQALGQGPEFLTYFQNEAQLDKSGLPSDRFFAERPEGSVSTLKIQRTQQEDSAVYLCASSFLPGTSEQYFGPGTRLTVT.

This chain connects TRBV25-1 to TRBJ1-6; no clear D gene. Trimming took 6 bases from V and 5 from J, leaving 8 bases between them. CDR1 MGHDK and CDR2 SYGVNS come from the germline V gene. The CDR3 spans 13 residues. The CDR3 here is CASRGQDNSPLHF. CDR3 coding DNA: TGTGCCAGCAGGGGTCAGGATAATTCACCCCTCCACTTT.

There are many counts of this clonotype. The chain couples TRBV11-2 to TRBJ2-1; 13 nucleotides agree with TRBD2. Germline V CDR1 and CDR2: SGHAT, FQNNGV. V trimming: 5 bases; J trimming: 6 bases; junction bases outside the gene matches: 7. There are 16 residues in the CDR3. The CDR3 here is CASSARTSGGSNEQFF. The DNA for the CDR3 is TGTGCCAGCAGCGCCCGGACTAGCGGGGGTTCCAATGAGCAGTTCTTC.

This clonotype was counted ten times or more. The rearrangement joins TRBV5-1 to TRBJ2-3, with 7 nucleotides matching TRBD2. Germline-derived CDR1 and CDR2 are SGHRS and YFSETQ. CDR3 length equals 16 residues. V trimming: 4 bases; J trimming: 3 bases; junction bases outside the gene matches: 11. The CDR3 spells CASSLTLAETTDTQYF. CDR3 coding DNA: TGCGCCAGCAGCCTGACGCTAGCGGAGACGACAGATACGCAGTATTTT.

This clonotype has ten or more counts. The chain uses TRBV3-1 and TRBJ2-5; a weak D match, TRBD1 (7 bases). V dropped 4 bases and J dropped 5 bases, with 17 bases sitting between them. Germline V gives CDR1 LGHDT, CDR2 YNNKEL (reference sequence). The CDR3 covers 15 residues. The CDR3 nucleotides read TGTGCCAGCAGCCTGCGACAGGGAGGATTGGAGACCCAGTACTTC. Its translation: CASSLRQGGLETQYF.

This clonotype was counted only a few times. The CDR3 here is CASSSLTATGIGANVLTF. The CDR3 region has the DNA TGTGCCAGCAGTTCTTTAACGGCCACAGGTATTGGGGCCAACGTCCTGACTTTC. This sequence joins TRBV6-6 and TRBJ2-6; D perhaps matches TRBD1 (5 bases). This CDR3 contains 18 residues. The V and J ends lost 4 bases and 3 bases respectively, with 19 bases between them. Per the germline V gene, CDR1 is MNHNY and CDR2 is SVGAGI (reference sequence).

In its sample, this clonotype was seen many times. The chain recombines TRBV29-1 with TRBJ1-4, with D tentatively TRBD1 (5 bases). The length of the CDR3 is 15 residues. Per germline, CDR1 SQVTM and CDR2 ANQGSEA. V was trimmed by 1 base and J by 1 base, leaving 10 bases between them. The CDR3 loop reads CSVEVGRGTNEKLFF. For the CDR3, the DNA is TGCAGCGTTGAAGTCGGAAGGGGAACTAATGAAAAACTGTTTTTT.

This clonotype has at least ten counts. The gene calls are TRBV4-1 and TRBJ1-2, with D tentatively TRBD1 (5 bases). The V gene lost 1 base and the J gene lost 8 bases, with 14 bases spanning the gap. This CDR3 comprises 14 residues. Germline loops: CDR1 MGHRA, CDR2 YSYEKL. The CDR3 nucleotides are TGCGCCAGCAGCCAAGTTTCAGGGCTGGGCGGCTACACCTTC. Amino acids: CASSQVSGLGGYTF.

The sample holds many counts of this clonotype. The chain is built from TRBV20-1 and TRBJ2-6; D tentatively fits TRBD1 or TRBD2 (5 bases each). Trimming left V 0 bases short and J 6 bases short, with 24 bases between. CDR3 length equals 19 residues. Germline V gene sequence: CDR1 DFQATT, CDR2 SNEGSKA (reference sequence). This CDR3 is CSARDTRGRQGTEANVLTF. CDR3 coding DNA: TGCAGTGCTAGAGATACCCGGGGCAGGCAAGGGACGGAGGCCAACGTCCTGACTTTC.

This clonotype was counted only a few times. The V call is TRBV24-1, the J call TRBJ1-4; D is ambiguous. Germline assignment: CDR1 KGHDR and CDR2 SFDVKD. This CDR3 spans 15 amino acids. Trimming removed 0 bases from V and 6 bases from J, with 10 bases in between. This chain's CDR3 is CATSDLSLFDEKLFF. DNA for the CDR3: TGTGCCACCAGTGATTTGTCCCTCTTTGATGAAAAACTGTTTTTT.

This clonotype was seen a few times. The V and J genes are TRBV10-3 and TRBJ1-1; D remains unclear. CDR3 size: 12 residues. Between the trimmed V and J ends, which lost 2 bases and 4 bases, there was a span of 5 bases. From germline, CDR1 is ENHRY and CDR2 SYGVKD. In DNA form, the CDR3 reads TGTGCCATCAGTGAGGGGTCCACTGAAGCTTTCTTT. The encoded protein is CAISEGSTEAFF.

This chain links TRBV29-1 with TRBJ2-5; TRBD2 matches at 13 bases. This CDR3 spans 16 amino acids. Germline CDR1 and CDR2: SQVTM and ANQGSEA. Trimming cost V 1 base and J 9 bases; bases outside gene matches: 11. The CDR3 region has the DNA TGCAGCGTTGAAGGGACTAGCGGGGGAGTCTTCGAGGCCCAGTACTTC. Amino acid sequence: CSVEGTSGGVFEAQYF.

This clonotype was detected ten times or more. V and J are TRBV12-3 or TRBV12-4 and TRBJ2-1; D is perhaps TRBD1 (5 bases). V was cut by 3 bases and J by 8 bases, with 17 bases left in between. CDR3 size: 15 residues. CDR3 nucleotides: TGTGCCAGCAGTTTCACAGGTCCCCCGGCGGATGAGCAGTTCTTC. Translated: CASSFTGPPADEQFF.

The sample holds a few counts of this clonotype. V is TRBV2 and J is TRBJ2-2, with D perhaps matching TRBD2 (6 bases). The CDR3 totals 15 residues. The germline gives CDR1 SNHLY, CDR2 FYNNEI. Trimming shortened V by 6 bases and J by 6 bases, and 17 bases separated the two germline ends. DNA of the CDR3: TGTGCCAGCAGCGACGTCGGGGAGGTAGCCGGGGAGCTGTTTTTT. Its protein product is CASSDVGEVAGELFF.

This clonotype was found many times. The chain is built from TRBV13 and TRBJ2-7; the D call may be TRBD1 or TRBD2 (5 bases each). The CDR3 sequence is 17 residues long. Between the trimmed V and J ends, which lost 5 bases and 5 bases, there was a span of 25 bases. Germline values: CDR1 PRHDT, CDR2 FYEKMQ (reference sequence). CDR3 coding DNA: TGTGCCAGCAGCCCCGGGGCCGTAGGGTCCACAAGCGACGAGCAGTACTTC. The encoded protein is CASSPGAVGSTSDEQYF.

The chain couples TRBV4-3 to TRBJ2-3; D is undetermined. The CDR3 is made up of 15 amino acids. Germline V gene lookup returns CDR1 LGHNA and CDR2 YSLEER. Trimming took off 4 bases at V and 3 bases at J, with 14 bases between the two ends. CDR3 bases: TGCGCCAGCAGCCGTAACCTCCCTGGTACAGATACGCAGTATTTT. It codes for CASSRNLPGTDTQYF.

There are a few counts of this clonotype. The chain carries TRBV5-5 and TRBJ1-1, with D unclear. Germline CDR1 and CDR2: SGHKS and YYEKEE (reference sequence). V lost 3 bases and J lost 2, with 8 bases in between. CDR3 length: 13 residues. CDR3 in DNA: TGTGCCAGCAGCTCGTACCTTAACACTGAAGCTTTCTTT. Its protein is CASSSYLNTEAFF.

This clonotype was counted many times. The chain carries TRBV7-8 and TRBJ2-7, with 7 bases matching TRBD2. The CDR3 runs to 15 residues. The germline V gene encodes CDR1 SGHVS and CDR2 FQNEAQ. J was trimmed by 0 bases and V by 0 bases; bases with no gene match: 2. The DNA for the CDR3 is TGTGCCAGCAGCTTAGCAGCGGGGAGCTCCTACGAGCAGTACGTC. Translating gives CASSLAAGSSYEQYV.